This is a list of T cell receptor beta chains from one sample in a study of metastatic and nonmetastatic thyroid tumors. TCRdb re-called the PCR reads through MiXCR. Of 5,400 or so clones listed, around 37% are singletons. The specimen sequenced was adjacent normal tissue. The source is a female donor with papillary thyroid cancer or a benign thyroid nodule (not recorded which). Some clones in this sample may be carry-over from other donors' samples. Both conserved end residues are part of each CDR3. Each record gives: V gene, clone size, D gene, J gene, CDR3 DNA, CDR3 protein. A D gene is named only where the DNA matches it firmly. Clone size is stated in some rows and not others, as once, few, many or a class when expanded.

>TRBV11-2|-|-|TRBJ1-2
TGTGCCAGCAGCTTAGATTCGGCAGGGAACTACTATGGCTACACCTTC
CASSLDSAGNYYGYTF
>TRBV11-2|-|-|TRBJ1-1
TGTGCCAGCAGCCCCACCTACACTGAAGCTTTCTTT
CASSPTYTEAFF
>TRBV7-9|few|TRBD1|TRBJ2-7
TGTGCCAGCAGCTTATCCGGACAGGGTCAGCAGTACTTC
CASSLSGQGQQYF
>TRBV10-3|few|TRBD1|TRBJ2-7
TGTGCCATCAGTGAATGGACAGGGAGCTCCTACGAGCAGTACTTC
CAISEWTGSSYEQYF
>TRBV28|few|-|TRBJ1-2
TGTGCCAGCGGGAGGGGAAATGGTGGCTACACCTTC
CASGRGNGGYTF
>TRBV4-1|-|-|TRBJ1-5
TGCGCCAGCAGCCAAGTTCCTGGCAGCAATCAGCCCCAGCATTTT
CASSQVPGSNQPQHF
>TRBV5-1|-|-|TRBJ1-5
TGCGCCAGCAGCATCGGAGGCAATCAGCCCCAGCATTTT
CASSIGGNQPQHF
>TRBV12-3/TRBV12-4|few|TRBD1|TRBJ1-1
TGTGCCAGCAGTCCTACAGGGGGCGCGGTCTGTGGGACTGAAGCCTTCTTT
CASSPTGGAVCGTEAFF
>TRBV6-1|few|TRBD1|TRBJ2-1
TGTGCCAGCAGCCGGGACAGGGGCATGGATAATGAGCAGTTCTTC
CASSRDRGMDNEQFF
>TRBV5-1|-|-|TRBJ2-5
TGCGCCAGCAGCCTGCCACAGGCCCAAGAGACCCAGTACTTC
CASSLPQAQETQYF
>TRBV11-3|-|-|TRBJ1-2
TGTGCCAGCAGCTTAGGGGGACAACTTTCTGGCTATGGCTACACCTTC
CASSLGGQLSGYGYTF
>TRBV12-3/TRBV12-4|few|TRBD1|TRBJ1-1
TGTGTCAGCAGTCCTACAGGGGGCGCGGTCGCTGGGACTGAAGCTTTCTTT
CVSSPTGGAVAGTEAFF
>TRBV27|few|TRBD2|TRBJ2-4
TGTGCCAGCAGTTTTCTCGGCGCGGGGGACATTCAGTACTTC
CASSFLGAGDIQYF
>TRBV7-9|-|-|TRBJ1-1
TGTGCCAGCAGCTTAGCTGAGGCATTGAACACTGAAGCTTTCTTT
CASSLAEALNTEAFF
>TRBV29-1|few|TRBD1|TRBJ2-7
TGCAGCGCTACAGGACAGGGAGCCTACGAGCAGTACTTC
CSATGQGAYEQYF
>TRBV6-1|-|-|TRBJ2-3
TGTGCCAGCAGAATCGGCGGGTTGGCAGATACGCAGTATTTT
CASRIGGLADTQYF
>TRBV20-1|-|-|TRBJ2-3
TGCAGTGCTATCTCGGGGGCAGATACGCAGTATTTT
CSAISGADTQYF
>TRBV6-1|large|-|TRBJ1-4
TGTGCCAGCAGCCAGGATCCGGAAGGGGAAAAACTGTTTTTT
CASSQDPEGEKLFF
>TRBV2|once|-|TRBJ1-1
TGTGCCAGCAGTGAGGTTGGGGAAGCGGCGAACACTGAAGCTTTCTTT
CASSEVGEAANTEAFF
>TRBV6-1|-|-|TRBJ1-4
TGTGGGTGGTGTTACGGAGGGAGGTATGAAAAACTGTTTTTT
CGWCYGGRYEKLFF
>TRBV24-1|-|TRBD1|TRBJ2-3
TGTGCCACCAGCAGGGGGCCTTTGGAAGATACGCAGTATTTT
CATSRGPLEDTQYF
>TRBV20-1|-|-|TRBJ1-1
TGCAGTGCTAGAGATACAGGACAGCTCATGAACACTGAAGCTTTCTTT
CSARDTGQLMNTEAFF
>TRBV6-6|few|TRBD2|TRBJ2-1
TGTGCCAGCAGCCATCCTACTAGCGGGAGTACTTCCTACAATGAGCAGTTCTTC
CASSHPTSGSTSYNEQFF
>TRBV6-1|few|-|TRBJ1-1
TGTGTCAGATTCGGTGGGGGAGAGAGGACTGAAACTTTCTTT
CVRFGGGERTETFF
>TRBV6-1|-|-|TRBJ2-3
TGTGCCAGCAGTGAAGAAGTTTTTCAGGATACGCAGTATTTT
CASSEEVFQDTQYF
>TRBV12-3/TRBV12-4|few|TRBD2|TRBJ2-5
TGTGCCAGCAGACCTAGCGGGGCTACCGGGGAGACCCAGTACTTC
CASRPSGATGETQYF
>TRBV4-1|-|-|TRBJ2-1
TGCGCCAGCAGCATCAGCGGAAGCTCCTACAATGAGCAGTTCTTC
CASSISGSSYNEQFF
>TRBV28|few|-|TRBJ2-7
TGTGCCAGCAGTTTCCAGGGTACTGGGATTTACGAGCAGTACTTC
CASSFQGTGIYEQYF
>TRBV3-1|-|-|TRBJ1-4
TGTGCCAGCAGCCCGATAAGGGGTGAAAAACTGTTTTTT
CASSPIRGEKLFF
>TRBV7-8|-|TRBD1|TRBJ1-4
TGTGCCAGCAGCCTAACTTCGGGACAGGGGAGGGAAAAACTGTTTTTT
CASSLTSGQGREKLFF
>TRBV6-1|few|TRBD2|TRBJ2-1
TGTGCCAGCACCGCACTAGCGGGGGGGATCAGGAATGAGCAGTTCTTC
CASTALAGGIRNEQFF
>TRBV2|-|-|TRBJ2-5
TGTGCCAGCAGTGCACCGTTCGGAGGGGGTGAGACCCAGTACTTC
CASSAPFGGGETQYF
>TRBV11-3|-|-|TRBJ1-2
TGTGCCAGCAGCACCGGAGGGGGAAGGACCTTCTTCGGCTACACCTTC
CASSTGGGRTFFGYTF
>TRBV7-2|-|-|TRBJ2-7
TGTGCCAGCAAAGGGCCCGCCAGCTACGAGCAGTACTTC
CASKGPASYEQYF
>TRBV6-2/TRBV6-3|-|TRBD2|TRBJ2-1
TGTGCCAGCAGTTCGAATCGACTAGCGGGAGTAAATGAGCAGTTCTTC
CASSSNRLAGVNEQFF
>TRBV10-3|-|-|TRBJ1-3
TGTGCCATCGGGGGATCCGGGACATTCTCTGGAAACACCATATATTTT
CAIGGSGTFSGNTIYF
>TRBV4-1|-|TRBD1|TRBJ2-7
TGCGCCAGCAGCCTAGTAGGACAGGGAACCTACGAGCAGTACTTC
CASSLVGQGTYEQYF
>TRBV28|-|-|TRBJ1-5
TGTGCCAGCAGCGTAAACGGGAGTTACGGGCAGCCCAAGCATTTT
CASSVNGSYGQPKHF
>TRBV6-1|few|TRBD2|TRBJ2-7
TGTGCCAGCAGTGAGGCGGGGGTCGTCTACGAGCAGTACTTC
CASSEAGVVYEQYF
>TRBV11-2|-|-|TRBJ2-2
TGTGCCAGCAGCCCAGGGGGGCGGGGTCACACCGGGGAGCTGTTTTTT
CASSPGGRGHTGELFF
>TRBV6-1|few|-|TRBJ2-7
TGTGCCAGCAAGGGCGTTTCCTACGAGCAGTACTTC
CASKGVSYEQYF
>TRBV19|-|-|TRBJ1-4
TGTGCCAGTAGTCGTCGGGATGAAAAACTGTTTTTT
CASSRRDEKLFF
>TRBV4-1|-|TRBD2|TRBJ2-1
TGCGCCAGCAGCCAAGATCGGGAGGGGCAGTTCTTC
CASSQDREGQFF
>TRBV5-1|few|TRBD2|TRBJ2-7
TGCGCCAGCAGCTCGACTAGCGGAGGGTCGAACGAGCAGTACTTC
CASSSTSGGSNEQYF
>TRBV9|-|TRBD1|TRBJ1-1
TGTGCCAGCAGCCCCCAGGACAGGGAGGGGAGCACTGAAGCTTTCTTT
CASSPQDREGSTEAFF
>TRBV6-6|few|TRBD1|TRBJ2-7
TGTGCCAGCAGTTACGGACAGGGCACCAGCTACGAGCAGTACTTC
CASSYGQGTSYEQYF
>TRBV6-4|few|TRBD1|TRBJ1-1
TGTGCCAGCATCTACTCTGAGGGACAGCTTGAAGCTTTCTTT
CASIYSEGQLEAFF
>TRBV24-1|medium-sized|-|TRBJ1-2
TGTGCCACCTTCGACGTTGGCTATGGCTACACCTTC
CATFDVGYGYTF
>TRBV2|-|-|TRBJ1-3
TGTGCCAGCAGTGACCAAGGGACCACCTCTGGAAACACCATATATTTT
CASSDQGTTSGNTIYF
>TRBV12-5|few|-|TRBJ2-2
TGTGCTAGTGGTTTGGCGGTGGGGGCCGGGGAGCTGTTTTTT
CASGLAVGAGELFF
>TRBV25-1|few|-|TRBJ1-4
TGTGCCATCAGTCTAGGGACGACAGGCCTAGAAAAACTGTTTTTT
CAISLGTTGLEKLFF
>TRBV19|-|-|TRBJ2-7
TGTGCCAGTAAGGTGGCGGTTAGCTCCTACGAGCAGTACTTC
CASKVAVSSYEQYF
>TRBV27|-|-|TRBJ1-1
TGTGCCAGCAGTCCGACCCTTATTTCAGGGGTGGTGGACACTGAAGCTTTCTTT
CASSPTLISGVVDTEAFF
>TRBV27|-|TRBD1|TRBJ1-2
TGTGCCAGACAGGGGGGCTATGGCTACACCTTC
CARQGGYGYTF